This T cell receptor beta chain was documented in a study of CD8 T cells in ankylosing spondylitis (dated 2017 in TCRdb). With regard to the full study: The study profiled T cell receptor beta repertoires in healthy donors and ankylosing spondylitis patients to find disease-linked TCR variants. Peripheral blood samples were taken, and synovial fluid was additionally collected from ankylosing spondylitis patients. The full study cohort was made up of about two dozen ankylosing spondylitis patients and 108 healthy donors. Study-wide conclusions, independent of this receptor: Some of the motif variants had been reported before in the synovial fluid and blood of reactive arthritis patients, a finding that suggests common disease-initiation mechanisms. According to the report, matched synovial fluid samples from ankylosing spondylitis patients were significantly enriched for the disease-linked clones. Blood from ankylosing spondylitis patients appeared to be characterized by a TCR beta motif composed of several highly homologous amino acid variants. The disease-linked clones had a CD8+ phenotype and were found at relatively low frequencies in peripheral blood.

There are a few counts of this clonotype. The antigen it binds to is not known. No much larger clone exists at a distance of one base, and base qualities are not known. There are 19 amino acids in the CDR3, from cysteine to phenylalanine inclusive. Just CDR3 DNA is preserved here, 57 bases in frame from base 1. The germline V and J ends show losses of 0 bases and 2 bases respectively, and no gene match explains 14 bases of the junction. CDR1 and CDR2 (LNHNV, YYDKDF) derive from the germline V gene (reference sequence). Sequencing relied on an Illumina HiSeq 2500. TCR beta libraries were prepared by quantitative 5'-RACE with molecular barcodes. Per the source publication's procedure: A new computational method based on a probabilistic model of VDJ rearrangement was used to identify disease-linked TCR variants. TCRdb trimmed the raw reads at Q25, called clones with MiXCR and kept productive beta chains. Every CDR3 protein is listed once, alongside the most common genes and DNA of its rows. TCRdb, not the authors, supplied the V and J calls. This sample has around 150,000 distinct CDR3 sequences in its table, and 18% of those were observed once. The ten largest make up about 7.8% of the sample.

Sequencing input: blood, either unsorted or a sorted T cell fraction (not recorded which). This receptor was identified in a male donor with ankylosing spondylitis or in good health (not recorded which). The sequence joins TRBV15 to TRBJ2-7, with 9 bases aligning to TRBD2. The bases are TGTGCCACCAGCAGAGATTTGACTAGCGGCTCCCTGAGAACCTACGAGCAGTACTTC. The translation is CATSRDLTSGSLRTYEQYF. Extended through the reference TRBV15 and TRBJ2-7 proteins, this CDR3 yields the full variable domain: DAMVIQNPRYQVTQFGKPVTLSCSQTLNHNVMYWYQQKSSQAPKLLFHYYDKDFNNEADTPDNFQSRRPNTSFCFLDIRSPGLGDTAMYLCATSRDLTSGSLRTYEQYFGPGTRLTVT.